This section outlines one TCR beta chain sequence together with its context. This record comes from a study of blood T cell repertoires in COVID-19. Study-wide background: PBMCs, B-cell-depleted T cells, or T cells were the source of the cDNA or gDNA that made up the material.

Clones were read by immunoSEQ multiplex PCR, and TCRdb kept only the in-frame ones, dropping some. The sample records fewer than 350,000 clones, roughly 90% being singletons. The sequencing input was PBMCs or T cells enriched from blood (not recorded which). This clonotype originated in a woman aged 40-49 years who had recovered from COVID-19.

This CDR3 is CASSPSGDPYGYTF. CDR3 sequence (DNA): TGTGCCAGCTCACCTTCAGGGGATCCGTATGGCTACACCTTC. The chain employs TRBV18 and TRBJ1-2; D perhaps matches TRBD1 (6 bases). CDR1 KGHSH and CDR2 LQKENI come from the germline V gene. The CDR3 is made up of 14 amino acids. V lost 3 bases to trimming and J lost 5 bases, with 13 bases between them.